Below are 8 T cell receptor beta chains sequenced from a single sample in a study of shared clonotypes between healthy human individuals. Repertoires were generated with immunoSEQ multiplex PCR, while TCRdb's copy carries only in-frame clones and drops some. This table has 1.6 million or so clones, about 98.5% appearing once. Sequencing was performed on naive CD4+ T cells sorted from blood. Subset of the sample: CD45RA+ positively selected. Receptor source: a man younger than 45 in good health.

A single count supports this clone. This chain connects TRBV10-2 to TRBJ1-1, with 7 bases aligning to TRBD1. The CDR3 is 12 amino acids. V dropped 6 bases and J dropped 12; count of bases not matched to a gene: 10. Germline CDR1 reads WSHSY; CDR2 reads SAAADI. CDR3 residues: CASSLEGARTFF. DNA of the CDR3: TGCGCCAGCAGCCTCGAGGGGGCGAGAACTTTCTTT.

The chain combines TRBV7-8 with TRBJ2-2; no clear D. Germline CDR1 is SGHVS and CDR2 is FQNEAQ. The CDR3 sequence is 11 residues long. The V gene lost 7 bases and the J gene lost 2 bases, with 2 bases spanning the gap. CDR3 in DNA: TGTGCCAGCACCAACACCGGGGAGCTGTTTTTT. Its protein is CASTNTGELFF.

The chain joins TRBV5-6 to TRBJ2-2; 13 bases are shared with TRBD2. The CDR3 is made up of 16 amino acids. The junction had 5 bases not matched to a gene; V was cut back by 3 bases and J by 6 bases. Germline V gives CDR1 SGHDT, CDR2 YYEEEE. CDR3 coding DNA: TGTGCCAGCAGCTCCTGGACTAGCGGGAGATCCGGGGAGCTGTTTTTT. It encodes CASSSWTSGRSGELFF.

The rearrangement links TRBV5-8 to TRBJ2-7, with unresolved D. Germline loops: CDR1 SGHTS, CDR2 YDEGEE. Trimming left V 0 bases short and J 3 bases short, with 10 bases between. The CDR3 extends over 14 amino acids. The CDR3 nucleotides read TGTGCCAGCAGCTTGGGCGGCAGTGTCTACGAGCAGTACTTC. It codes for CASSLGGSVYEQYF.

The CDR3 region has the DNA TGTGCCAGCAGCCGGGACTTGTATGCAGATACGCAGTATTTT. Amino acids: CASSRDLYADTQYF. The chain carries TRBV7-6 and TRBJ2-3, with a tentative D call TRBD2 (6 bases). Between the trimmed V and J ends, which lost 5 bases and 4 bases, there was a span of 13 bases. The V gene's germline CDR1 is SGHVS and CDR2 FNYEAQ. The CDR3 has 14 residues.

The gene calls are TRBV6-1 and TRBJ1-4, with 7 bases matching TRBD1. Germline CDR1 MNHNS, CDR2 SASEGT. This CDR3 has 15 residues. V lost 6 bases and J lost 7; bases outside the gene matches: 11. CDR3 nucleotide sequence: TGTGCCAGCAGGGCCGGGACAGTCGTTGCTGAAAAACTGTTTTTT. Translation gives CASRAGTVVAEKLFF.

CDR3 loop: CASSQAERKETQYF. The DNA of the CDR3 is TGTGCCAGCAGCCAAGCAGAGAGAAAAGAGACCCAGTACTTC. The genes are TRBV4-2 and TRBJ2-5; D is ambiguous. The germline V gene has CDR1 LGHNA and CDR2 YNFKEQ. Trimming removed 1 base at V and 3 bases at J, with 9 bases between. This CDR3 region has 14 residues.

The chain joins TRBV5-6 to TRBJ2-7; weak D call: TRBD1 (6 bases). Trimming took 4 bases from V and 3 from J, leaving 17 bases between them. Germline lookup yields CDR1 SGHDT and CDR2 YYEEEE. The CDR3 is 15 amino acids. The CDR3 loop reads CASSPVGQKIYEQYF. The DNA for the CDR3 is TGTGCCAGCAGCCCCGTTGGACAGAAAATCTACGAGCAGTACTTC.